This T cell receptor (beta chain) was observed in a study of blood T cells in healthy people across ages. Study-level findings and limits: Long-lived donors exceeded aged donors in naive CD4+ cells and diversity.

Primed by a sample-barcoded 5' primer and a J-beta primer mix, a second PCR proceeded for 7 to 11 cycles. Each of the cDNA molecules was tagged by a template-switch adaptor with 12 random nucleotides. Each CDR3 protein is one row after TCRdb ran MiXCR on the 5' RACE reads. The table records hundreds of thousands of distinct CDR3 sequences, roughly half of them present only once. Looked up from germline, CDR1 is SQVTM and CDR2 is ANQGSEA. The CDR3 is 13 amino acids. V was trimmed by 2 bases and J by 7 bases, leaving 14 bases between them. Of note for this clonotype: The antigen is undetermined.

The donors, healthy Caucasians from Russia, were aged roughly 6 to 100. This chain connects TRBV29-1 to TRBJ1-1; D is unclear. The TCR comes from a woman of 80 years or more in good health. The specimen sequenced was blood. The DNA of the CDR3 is TGCAGCGTTGAATTGCGGGCGGGAGGTGAAGCTTTCTTT. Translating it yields CSVELRAGGEAFF.